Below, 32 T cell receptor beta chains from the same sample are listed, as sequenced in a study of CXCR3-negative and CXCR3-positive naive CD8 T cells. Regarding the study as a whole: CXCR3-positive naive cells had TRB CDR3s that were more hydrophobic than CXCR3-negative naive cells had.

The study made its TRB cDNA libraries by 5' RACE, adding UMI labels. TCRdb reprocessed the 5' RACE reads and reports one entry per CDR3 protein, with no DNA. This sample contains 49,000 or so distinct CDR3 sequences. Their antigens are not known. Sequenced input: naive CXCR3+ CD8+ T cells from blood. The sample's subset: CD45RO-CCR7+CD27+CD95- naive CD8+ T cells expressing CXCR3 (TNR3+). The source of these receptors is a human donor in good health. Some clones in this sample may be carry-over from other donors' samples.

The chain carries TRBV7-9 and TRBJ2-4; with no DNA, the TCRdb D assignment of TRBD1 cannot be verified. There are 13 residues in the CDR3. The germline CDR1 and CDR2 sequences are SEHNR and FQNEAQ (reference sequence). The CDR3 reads CASSQGGENIQYF. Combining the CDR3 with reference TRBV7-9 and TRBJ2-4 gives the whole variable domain DTGVSQNPRHKITKRGQNVTFRCDPISEHNRLYWYRQTLGQGPEFLTYFQNEAQLEKSRLLSDRFSAERPKGSFSTLEIQRTEQGDSAMYLCASSQGGENIQYFGAGTRLSVL.

The CDR3 sequence: CAITPGGEPGGANVLTF. This chain uses TRBV10-3 with TRBJ2-6; TCRdb indicates TRBD1, and absent DNA this call remains unverified. There are 17 residues in the CDR3. Germline CDR1 ENHRY, CDR2 SYGVKD.

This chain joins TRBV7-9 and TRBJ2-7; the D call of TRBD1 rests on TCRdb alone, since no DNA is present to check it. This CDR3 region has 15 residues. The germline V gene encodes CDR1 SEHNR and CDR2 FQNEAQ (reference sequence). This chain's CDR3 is CASSVSGTGDYEQYF.

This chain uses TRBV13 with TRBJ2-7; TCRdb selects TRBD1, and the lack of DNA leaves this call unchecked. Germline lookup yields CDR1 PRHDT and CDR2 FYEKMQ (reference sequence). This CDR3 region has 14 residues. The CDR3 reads CASSPRDISYEQYF.

CDR3 sequence: CSVEEGGNTEAFF. The rearrangement links TRBV29-1 to TRBJ1-1; TCRdb proposes TRBD1, but this gene call is untestable without DNA. This CDR3 spans 13 amino acids. CDR1 is SQVTM and CDR2 is ANQGSEA in the germline V gene.

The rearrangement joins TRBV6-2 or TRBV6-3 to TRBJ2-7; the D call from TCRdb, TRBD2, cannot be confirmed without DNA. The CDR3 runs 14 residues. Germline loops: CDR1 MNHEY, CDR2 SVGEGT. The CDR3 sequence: CASSYDGGAYEQYF.

CDR3 protein: CASSLRSDEQYF. The chain is built from TRBV5-1 and TRBJ2-7. CDR1 SGHRS and CDR2 YFSETQ come from the germline V gene. The CDR3 has 12 amino acids.

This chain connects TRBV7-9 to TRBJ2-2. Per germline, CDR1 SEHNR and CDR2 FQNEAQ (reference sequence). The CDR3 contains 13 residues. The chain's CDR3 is CASSSSNTGELFF.

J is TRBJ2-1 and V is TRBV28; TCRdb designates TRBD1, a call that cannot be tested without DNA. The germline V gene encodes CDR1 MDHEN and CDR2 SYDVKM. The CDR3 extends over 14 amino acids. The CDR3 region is CASSMTGLGNEQFF.

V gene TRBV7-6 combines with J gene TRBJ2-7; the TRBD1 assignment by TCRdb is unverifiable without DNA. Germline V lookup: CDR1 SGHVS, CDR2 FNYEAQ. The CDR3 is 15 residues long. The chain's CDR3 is CASSRTGDVAYEQYF.

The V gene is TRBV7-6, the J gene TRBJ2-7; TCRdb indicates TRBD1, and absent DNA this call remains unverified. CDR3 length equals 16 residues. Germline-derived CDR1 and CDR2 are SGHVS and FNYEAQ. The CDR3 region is CASSLSGQGLFGEQYF.

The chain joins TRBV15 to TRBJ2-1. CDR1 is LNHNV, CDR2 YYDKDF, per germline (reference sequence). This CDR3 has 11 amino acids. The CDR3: CATSTYGEQFF.

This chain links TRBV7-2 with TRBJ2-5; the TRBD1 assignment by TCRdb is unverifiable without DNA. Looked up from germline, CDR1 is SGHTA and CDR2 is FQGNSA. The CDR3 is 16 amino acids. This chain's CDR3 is CASSSTRSLRQETQYF. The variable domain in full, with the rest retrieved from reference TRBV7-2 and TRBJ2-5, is GAGVSQSPSNKVTEKGKDVELRCDPISGHTALYWYRQSLGQGLEFLIYFQGNSAPDKSGLPSDRFSAERTGGSVSTLTIQRTQQEDSAVYLCASSSTRSLRQETQYFGPGTRLLVL.

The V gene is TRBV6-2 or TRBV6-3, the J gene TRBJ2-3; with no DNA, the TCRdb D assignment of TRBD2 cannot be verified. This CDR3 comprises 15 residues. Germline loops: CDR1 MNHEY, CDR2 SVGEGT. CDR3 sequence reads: CASSYSASGGDTQYF.

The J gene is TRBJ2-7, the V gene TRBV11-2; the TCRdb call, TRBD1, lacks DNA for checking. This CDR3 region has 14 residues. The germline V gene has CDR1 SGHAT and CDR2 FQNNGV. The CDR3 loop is CASSFPGQAYEQYF. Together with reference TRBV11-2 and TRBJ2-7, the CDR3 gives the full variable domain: EAGVAQSPRYKIIEKRQSVAFWCNPISGHATLYWYQQILGQGPKLLIQFQNNGVVDDSQLPKDRFSAERLKGVDSTLKIQPAKLEDSAVYLCASSFPGQAYEQYFGPGTRLTVT.

The CDR3 protein is CASTIFDRGYEQFF. This chain uses TRBV12-3 or TRBV12-4 with TRBJ2-1; the TRBD1 assignment by TCRdb is unverifiable without DNA. The CDR3 consists of 14 residues.

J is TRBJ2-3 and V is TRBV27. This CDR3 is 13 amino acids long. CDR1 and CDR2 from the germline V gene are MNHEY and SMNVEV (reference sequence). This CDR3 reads CASTRASTDTQYF.

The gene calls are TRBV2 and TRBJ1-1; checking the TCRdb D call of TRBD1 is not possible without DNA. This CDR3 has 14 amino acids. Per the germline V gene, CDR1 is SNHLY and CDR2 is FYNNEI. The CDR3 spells CASSEQRGDTEAFF.

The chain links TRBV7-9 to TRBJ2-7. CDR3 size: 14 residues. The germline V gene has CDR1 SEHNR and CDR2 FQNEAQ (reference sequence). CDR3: CASSPNSPTYEQYF.

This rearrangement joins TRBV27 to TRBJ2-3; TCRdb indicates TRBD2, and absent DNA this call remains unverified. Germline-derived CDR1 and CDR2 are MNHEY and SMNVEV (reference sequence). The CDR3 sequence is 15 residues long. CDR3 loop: CATSGSGASTDTQYF.

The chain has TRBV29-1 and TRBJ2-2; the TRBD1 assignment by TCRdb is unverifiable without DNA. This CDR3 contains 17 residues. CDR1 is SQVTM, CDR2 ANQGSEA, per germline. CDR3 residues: CSVEPLTTGEPTGELFF.

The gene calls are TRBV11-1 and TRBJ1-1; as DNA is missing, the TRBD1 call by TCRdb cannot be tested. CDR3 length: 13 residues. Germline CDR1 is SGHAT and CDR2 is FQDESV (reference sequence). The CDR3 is CASSFGTGTEAFF.

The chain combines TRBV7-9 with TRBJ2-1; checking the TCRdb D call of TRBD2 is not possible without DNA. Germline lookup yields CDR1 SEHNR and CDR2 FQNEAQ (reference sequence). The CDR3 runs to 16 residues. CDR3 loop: CASSLSLAGTYNEQFF. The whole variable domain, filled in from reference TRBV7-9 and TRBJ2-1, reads DTGVSQNPRHKITKRGQNVTFRCDPISEHNRLYWYRQTLGQGPEFLTYFQNEAQLEKSRLLSDRFSAERPKGSFSTLEIQRTEQGDSAMYLCASSLSLAGTYNEQFFGPGTRLTVL.

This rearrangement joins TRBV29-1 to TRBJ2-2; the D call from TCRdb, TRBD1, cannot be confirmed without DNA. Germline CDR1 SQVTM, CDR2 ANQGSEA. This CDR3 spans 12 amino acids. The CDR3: CSGEGGPGELFF.

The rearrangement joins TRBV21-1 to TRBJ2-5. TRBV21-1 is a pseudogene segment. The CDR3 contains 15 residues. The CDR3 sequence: CASRKSRWYQETQYF.

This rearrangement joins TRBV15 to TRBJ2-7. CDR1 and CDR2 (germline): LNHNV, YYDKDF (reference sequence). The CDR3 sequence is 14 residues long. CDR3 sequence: CATSRAGSLREQYF.

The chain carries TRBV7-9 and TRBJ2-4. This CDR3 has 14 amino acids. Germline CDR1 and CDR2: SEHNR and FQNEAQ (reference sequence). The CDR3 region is CASSSRTGKNIQYF. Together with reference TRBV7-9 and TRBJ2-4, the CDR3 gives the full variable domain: DTGVSQNPRHKITKRGQNVTFRCDPISEHNRLYWYRQTLGQGPEFLTYFQNEAQLEKSRLLSDRFSAERPKGSFSTLEIQRTEQGDSAMYLCASSSRTGKNIQYFGAGTRLSVL.

The CDR3 region is CASSPPVGGNEAFF. This chain uses TRBV12-3 or TRBV12-4 with TRBJ1-1; lacking DNA, the TRBD1 call made by TCRdb goes unchecked. This CDR3 region has 14 residues.

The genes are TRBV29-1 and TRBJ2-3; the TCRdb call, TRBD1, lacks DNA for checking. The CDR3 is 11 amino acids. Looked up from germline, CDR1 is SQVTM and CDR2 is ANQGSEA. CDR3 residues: CSVRTGETQYF.

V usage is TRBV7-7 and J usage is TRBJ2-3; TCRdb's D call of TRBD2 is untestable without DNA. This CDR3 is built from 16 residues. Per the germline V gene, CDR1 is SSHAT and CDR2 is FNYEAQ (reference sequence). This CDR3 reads CASSPGRGGPTDTQYF.

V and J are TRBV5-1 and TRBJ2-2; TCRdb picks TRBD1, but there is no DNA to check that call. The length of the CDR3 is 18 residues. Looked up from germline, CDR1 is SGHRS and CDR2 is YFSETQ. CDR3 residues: CASSLGAGGVIVTGELFF.

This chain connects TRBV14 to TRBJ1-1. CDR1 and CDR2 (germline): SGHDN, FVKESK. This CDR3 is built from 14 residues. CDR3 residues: CASSRRHGVAEAFF.